Described below is a single TCR beta chain sequence and its context. These data belong to a study of blood T cell repertoires in COVID-19. In the study overall: There were acute and convalescent COVID-19 samples, and they came from the United States, Italy and Spain.

The CDR3 contains 14 residues. Per germline, CDR1 KGHSH and CDR2 LQKENI. Trimming shortened V by 4 bases and J by 5 bases, and 14 bases separated the two germline ends. Clones were read by immunoSEQ multiplex PCR, and TCRdb kept only the in-frame ones, dropping some. This table holds a few hundred thousand clones, roughly 86% found once. Across 20 to 25 US areas, participants ranged in age from roughly 18 to 95 years. Two negative PCRs, clearance, or symptom resolution were required of recovered Cohort 3 donors. The sequence was obtained from a woman aged 25 to 39 who had recovered from COVID-19. The sample taken for sequencing was PBMCs or T cells enriched from blood (not recorded which). The chain employs TRBV18 and TRBJ2-5; tentative D call: TRBD2 (7 bases). The CDR3 DNA sequence: TGTGCCAGCTCACGCCTCAGGGGAGGGGAGACCCAGTACTTC. The encoded protein is CASSRLRGGETQYF.